The sequence of this T cell receptor (beta chain) was determined in a study of T cell responses to AZD1222 COVID-19 vaccine. Germline loops: CDR1 LNHNV, CDR2 YYDKDF (reference sequence). This CDR3 is 17 amino acids long. Losses at the gene ends were 3 bases for V and 2 bases for J; bases not matched to a gene: 2. Assay: immunoSEQ multiplex PCR; the TCRdb copy retains only in-frame clones and omits some. The table records approximately 150,000 clones, 85% to 95% of them present only once. This clone was found once. V gene TRBV15 combines with J gene TRBJ2-2, with TRBD2 matching 14 bases. This receptor was identified in an adult in good health. The starting material was peripheral blood, obtained on day 0 of AZD1222 vaccination. In DNA form, the CDR3 reads TGTGCCACCAGCAGGGGACTAGCGGGAGTAAACACCGGGGAGCTGTTTTTT. This sequence encodes CATSRGLAGVNTGELFF.